These T cell receptor beta chains were read from a single sample in a study of beta chain features in type 1 diabetes. Generated by immunoSEQ multiplex PCR, the TCRdb table keeps only in-frame clones and is missing some. The sample holds hundreds of thousands of clones; roughly 13% are singletons and the top ten take more than 0.025%. Sequenced: naive CD4+ T cells from blood. These receptors all stem from a middle-aged woman in good health. CDR3s include the opening cysteine and the closing phenylalanine or tryptophan. Fields, in order: D gene, clone size, V gene, J gene, CDR3 DNA, CDR3 protein. A D gene is named only where the DNA matches it firmly. Clone size is given for some rows only: seen once, a few or many times, or a class if the clone is expanded.

>.|few|TRBV18|TRBJ2-7
TGTGCCAGCTCACCAGGGTGGACAGCCTCCTACGAGCAGTACTTC
CASSPGWTASYEQYF
>.|.|TRBV7-9|TRBJ1-1
TGTGCCAGCAGCTTAGAGGGGGGGGGAGAAGCTTTCTTT
CASSLEGGGEAFF
>.|.|TRBV7-9|TRBJ1-1
TGTGCCAGCAGCTTTATAGGCGGCACTGAAGCTTTCTTT
CASSFIGGTEAFF
>TRBD1|few|TRBV9|TRBJ1-4
TGTGCCAGCAGCAGAGACGGACAGGGGAGGGAAAAACTGTTTTTT
CASSRDGQGREKLFF
>.|few|TRBV7-9|TRBJ2-5
TGTGCCAGCACCGAAGAGACCCAGTACTTC
CASTEETQYF
>TRBD1|few|TRBV18|TRBJ1-2
TGTGCCAGCTCCCCTACTACAGGGGGCGATGGCTACACCTTC
CASSPTTGGDGYTF
>TRBD2|many|TRBV29-1|TRBJ2-2
TGCAGCGTCGGGACTAGCGGGGGGTTCACCGGGGAGCTGTTTTTT
CSVGTSGGFTGELFF
>.|.|TRBV7-7|TRBJ2-1
TGTGCTAGCAGCCTCGGTTGGAGCTCCTACAATGAGCAGTTCTTC
CASSLGWSSYNEQFF
>TRBD1|few|TRBV7-9|TRBJ2-2
TGTGCCAGCAGCCCGGAGACAGGGATGATCGGGGAGCTGTTTTTT
CASSPETGMIGELFF
>.|.|TRBV5-1|TRBJ2-7
TGCGCCAGCCGGGAGCAGTACTTC
CASREQYF
>.|.|TRBV5-8|TRBJ2-5
TGTGCCAGCAGCTTCCGACTAGTGGGCCGGACCCAGTACTTC
CASSFRLVGRTQYF
>.|few|TRBV11-2|TRBJ2-3
TGTGCCAGCAGCTTAGCGTTCACAGATACGCAGTATTTT
CASSLAFTDTQYF
>.|few|TRBV6-6|TRBJ1-5
TGTGCCACTAGGGTAGGACTCAATCAGCCCCAGCATTTT
CATRVGLNQPQHF
>TRBD2|few|TRBV4-2|TRBJ2-2
TGTGCCAGCAGCCAAGAGGAGGCTAGCGGCTTAGGCACCGGGGAGCTGTTTTTT
CASSQEEASGLGTGELFF
>.|.|TRBV6-5|TRBJ1-5
TGTGCCAGCAGTTACTCTCCTCTACAGCCCCAGCATTTT
CASSYSPLQPQHF
>TRBD1|few|TRBV6-6|TRBJ1-1
TGTGCCAGCAGTAGAGACAGGGTAACCACTGAAGCTTTCTTT
CASSRDRVTTEAFF
>.|.|TRBV7-2|TRBJ2-1
TGTGCCAGCAGCTTATCGTCCCTGAGGCCCTACAATGAGCAGTTCTTC
CASSLSSLRPYNEQFF
>TRBD2|.|TRBV10-3|TRBJ2-5
TGTGCCATCAGGGGGGCAGGGGCTAGCGGGGGGACAGAAGAGACCCAGTACTTC
CAIRGAGASGGTEETQYF
>TRBD2|.|TRBV27|TRBJ2-2
TGTGCCAGCAGTCTCCTCTTGACTAGCGGGACAAACACCGGGGAGCTGTTTTTT
CASSLLLTSGTNTGELFF
>TRBD1|.|TRBV5-4|TRBJ2-7
TGTGCCAGCAGCTTGGAGGGGGCCTCCTACGAGCAGTACTTC
CASSLEGASYEQYF
>TRBD1|few|TRBV6-6|TRBJ2-2
TGTGCCAGCAGTAGAGGAGGACGAGGGGGCCCCGGGGAGCTGTTTTTT
CASSRGGRGGPGELFF
>.|few|TRBV9|TRBJ1-1
TGTGCCAGCAGCGTTTTACAGGGATCTGAAGCTTTCTTT
CASSVLQGSEAFF
>.|.|TRBV29-1|TRBJ2-1
TGCAGCGTTGTTCTGCGTGGGCCGAACAATGAGCAGTTCTTC
CSVVLRGPNNEQFF
>TRBD2|.|TRBV5-1|TRBJ2-3
TGCGCCAGCAGCCCGGGACTAGCGGGGTTAGATACGCAGTATTTT
CASSPGLAGLDTQYF
>.|.|TRBV29-1|TRBJ2-2
TGCAGCGTTGATAAAGGGGGTGTAAACACCGGGGAGCTGTTTTTT
CSVDKGGVNTGELFF
>.|few|TRBV4-3|TRBJ1-1
TGCGCCAGCAGCCGGACAGCCTTGAACACTGAAGCTTTCTTT
CASSRTALNTEAFF
>TRBD1|.|TRBV4-3|TRBJ1-4
TGCGCCAGCAGCCAACCCCCCCCGGGACAGGGACTCGGAAAACTGTTTTTT
CASSQPPPGQGLGKLFF
>TRBD1|few|TRBV4-3|TRBJ1-1
TGCGCCAGCAGCCTCGACAGGGGGCCGGGGGAAGCTTTCTTT
CASSLDRGPGEAFF
>.|few|TRBV14|TRBJ2-7
TGTGCCAGCAGTACAGGGCTGAACGCCGAGCAGTACTTC
CASSTGLNAEQYF
>TRBD2|.|TRBV19|TRBJ2-1
TGTGCCAGCGCCACTAGCGGGGGCCGGGACAATGAGCAGTTCTTC
CASATSGGRDNEQFF
>TRBD1|.|TRBV6-5|TRBJ2-1
TGTGCCAGCAGGCGTGACAGGGGTGGTCGCGGTGAGCAGTTCTTC
CASRRDRGGRGEQFF
>.|.|TRBV27|TRBJ1-5
TGTGCCAGCAGTTCTATCCTCAATCAGCCCCAGCATTTT
CASSSILNQPQHF
>TRBD2|few|TRBV10-3|TRBJ2-5
TGTGCCATCAGTGTTCGGGGGGACCAAGAGACCCAGTACTTC
CAISVRGDQETQYF
>TRBD1|few|TRBV6-1|TRBJ1-6
TGTGCCAGCAGCCGACAGGGGGAGGATTCACCCCTCCACTTT
CASSRQGEDSPLHF
>.|.|TRBV7-6|TRBJ1-1
TGTGCCAGCAGCTCCCCAGGGCGCAACACTGAAGCTTTCTTT
CASSSPGRNTEAFF
>.|.|TRBV19|TRBJ2-1
TGTGCCAGTAGTATAGATGGAGGGAACCCCTACAATGAGCAGTTCTTC
CASSIDGGNPYNEQFF
>.|.|TRBV5-4|TRBJ2-1
TGTGCCAGCAGCTTGAAGAGCGAGGCCAATGAGCAGTTCTTC
CASSLKSEANEQFF
>TRBD1|.|TRBV7-6|TRBJ2-7
TGTGCCAGCAGCCCGGGACAGGCTTCCTACGAGCAGTACTTC
CASSPGQASYEQYF
>.|.|TRBV6-1|TRBJ2-7
TGTGCCAGCAGTGAAGCCAAACAGGGTTACGAGCAGTACTTC
CASSEAKQGYEQYF
>TRBD1|.|TRBV5-1|TRBJ2-7
TGCGCCAGCATGGGGACAGGGAGAGGCTACGAGCAGTACTTC
CASMGTGRGYEQYF
>TRBD2|few|TRBV7-2|TRBJ2-7
TGTGCCAGCAGCTTAGAAAGCGGGGGGGCCACCGAGCAGTACTTC
CASSLESGGATEQYF
>TRBD1|.|TRBV5-1|TRBJ2-1
TGCGCCAGCAGCTTGGCGGCAGGGGGCTACAATGAGCAGTTCTTC
CASSLAAGGYNEQFF
>TRBD1|once|TRBV7-6|TRBJ2-7
TGTGCCAGCAGCTTAGCGCGACAGGGCAGCTCCTACGAGCAGTACTTC
CASSLARQGSSYEQYF
>.|.|TRBV13|TRBJ2-2
TGTGCCAGCAGCTTCCGATTTTCCTCGGTGGCCGGGGAGCTGTTTTTT
CASSFRFSSVAGELFF
>.|.|TRBV7-2|TRBJ2-7
TGTGCCAGCAGCTTTCCCCCCATCGAGCAGTACTTC
CASSFPPIEQYF
>TRBD1|.|TRBV7-9|TRBJ1-5
TGTGCCAGCAGCTTAGTGGCAGGGGGCAAAACCTGGAATCAGCCCCAGCATTTT
CASSLVAGGKTWNQPQHF
>.|few|TRBV5-1|TRBJ2-7
TGCGCCAGCAGCGTAACCTCACAGAGCTACGAGCAGTACTTC
CASSVTSQSYEQYF
>TRBD1|few|TRBV6-9|TRBJ2-3
TGTGCCACAATCCCGACAGGGGTGGAAGATACGCAGTATTTT
CATIPTGVEDTQYF
>.|.|TRBV10-3|TRBJ1-2
TGTGCCATCAGCCCCCGGTATGGCTACACCTTC
CAISPRYGYTF